This T cell receptor (beta chain) was retrieved from a study of vaccination effects on CD4 cells after COVID-19. Sequencing was performed with immunoSEQ multiplex PCR; in TCRdb, only in-frame clones are kept and a portion is missing. The table records 55,000 to 75,000 clones, around three quarters of them present only once. Prior to sequencing, the ViraFEST assay stimulated PBMC with viral peptide pools, which expanded the antigen-specific CD4+ T cells. CD4+ T cells were isolated after 10 days of culture. Negative nucleocapsid antibody tests before and after vaccination confirmed no previous SARS-CoV-2 infection. This clone showed up just a few times. Its matching antigen is unknown. The germline V gene encodes CDR1 SGHRS and CDR2 YFSETQ. Trimming removed 5 bases at V and 2 bases at J, with 13 bases between. The CDR3 has 15 residues.

The specimen comprised CD4+ T cells from PBMCs cultured with HCoV-OC43 spike peptides, sampled before COVID-19 vaccination. Described subset: HCoV-OC43 spike overlapping peptide pool stimulation. This chain links TRBV5-1 with TRBJ2-2, with D uncertain. The receptor was isolated from a human donor who received a COVID-19 vaccine. The CDR3 nucleotides read TGCGCCAGCAGATGGCAGGAGCTAAACACCGGGGAGCTGTTTTTT. Amino acid sequence: CASRWQELNTGELFF.